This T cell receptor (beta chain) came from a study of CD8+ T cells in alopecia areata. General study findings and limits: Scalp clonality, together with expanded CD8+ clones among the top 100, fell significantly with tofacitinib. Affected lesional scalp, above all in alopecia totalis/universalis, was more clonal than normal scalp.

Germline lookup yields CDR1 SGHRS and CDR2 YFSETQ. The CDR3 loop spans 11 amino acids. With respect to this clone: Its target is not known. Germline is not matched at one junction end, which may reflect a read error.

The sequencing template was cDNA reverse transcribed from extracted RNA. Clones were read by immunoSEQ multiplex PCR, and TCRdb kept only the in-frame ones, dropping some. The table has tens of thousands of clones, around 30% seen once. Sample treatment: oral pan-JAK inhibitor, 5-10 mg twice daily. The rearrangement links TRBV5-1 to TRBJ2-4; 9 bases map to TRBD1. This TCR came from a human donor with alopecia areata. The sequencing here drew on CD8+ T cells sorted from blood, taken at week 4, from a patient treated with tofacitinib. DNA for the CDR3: TGCGCCAGCAGCCTCGGGACAGGGTGGCACTTC. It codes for CASSLGTGWHF.